This entry describes one T cell receptor (beta chain). Its cognate antigen has yet to be identified. There are no base qualities to consult, and no much larger clone falls within one base. Healthy HIV-negative adults with no recently reported acute infections or vaccinations were included as donors. Every donor was a Caucasian adult living in Nashville, Tennessee, USA. For unsorted samples, around 85 million PBMCs were counted, and genomic DNA was extracted using the QIAamp DNA Blood Mini kit. Blood was obtained by leukapheresis, after which PBMCs were separated by Ficoll-Histopaque density gradient centrifugation and cryopreserved in liquid nitrogen vapor phase. These data are taken from a study of shared clonotypes between healthy human individuals (dated by TCRdb to about 2020). Regarding the research as a whole: The cohort comprised two women and three men aged 18 to 49 years. The study deeply sequenced blood TCR repertoires of several healthy adults to estimate repertoire size and the extent of clonotype sharing between individuals. Libraries were prepared and TCR repertoires were sequenced by different laboratories using diverse techniques, in order to increase sequencing depth and limit assay-specific biases. Leukapheresis yielded between about 0.8 and 9.5 billion PBMCs per donor. What the study reported, not specific to this receptor: The genetic and exposure-history diversity represented was limited by the small number of donors. Sampling was limited to blood, and TCR repertoires in tissue likely differ from TCR repertoires in blood. Based on pairwise subsampling, the degree of clonotype sharing among donors was expected to be affected by sequencing depth.

TCR CDR3 regions were amplified from genomic DNA by multiplex PCR using the deep immunoSEQ assay. Extracted genomic DNA from each cell subset was distributed evenly across all wells of several immunoSEQ 96-well plates, and each plate was treated as a replicate. For unsorted PBMC, each replicate PCR was loaded with 250 to 300 ng genomic DNA, equivalent to 25,000 to 35,000 T cell genomes. Ten immunoSEQ deep assay plates were used to sequence unsorted PBMC genomic DNA. The purified libraries were quantified using a Qubit 3.0 fluorometer, sized with a Bioanalyzer 2100, and then quantified again using the KAPA Library Quantification kit. A separate single-read 150-cycle Illumina NextSeq 550 flow cell was used to sequence each immunoSEQ 96-well plate. From the authors' description of their analysis: The immunoSEQ output contained only junctional sequences without quality scores, so filtering could not match that applied to full-length reads. To assign V/J genes and CDR3, sequences were annotated using PyIR, a Python wrapper for IgBLAST v1.9, with IMGT germline references. Any read was removed if the V/J assignment was weak (E-value above 1e-6), the CDR3 was missing, or the read contained stop codons, out-of-frame junctions, or ambiguous translated residues. V3J clonotypes were defined as sequences sharing an identical inferred V gene, J gene, and CDR3 amino acid sequence. Percentage overlap between repertoires was calculated by dividing the number of shared unique clonotypes by the size of the smaller repertoire. Richness of each repertoire was evaluated using RTK rarefaction, the Chao1 estimator, and Recon v2.1 estimates of unobserved clonotypes. Held by TCRdb, this immuneACCESS table contains in-frame sequences only and omits some clones. Under half of the omission traces to an unresolved V gene where checked; the cause of the rest is unknown. Clone size and V and J calls were adopted from that table, with D and trimming inferred from the DNA. The sample table shows hundreds of thousands of clones, and roughly 77% are seen once. 13% of the sample belongs to the ten largest clones.

From the germline V gene, CDR1 is SGHTA and CDR2 is FQGNSA. The CDR3 sequence holds 18 residues, the cysteine and phenylalanine included. Only the CDR3 DNA stays, 54 bases, in frame from base 1. From V the trimming removes 0 bases and from J it removes 1 base, while the gene matches leave 7 bases of the junction unaccounted for. Specimen: PBMCs. The sequence links TRBV7-2 to TRBJ2-3, and TRBD2 matches 10 of the central bases. The clonotype originates from a woman aged 40 to 49 in good health. Some clones in this sample may be carry-over from other donors' samples. The sequence in DNA is TGTGCCAGCAGCTTAGCCAGCGGGAGGGCCGCCGGCACAGATACGCAGTATTTT. Translated, it gives CASSLASGRAAGTDTQYF.